This is a list of T cell receptor beta chains from one sample in a study of blood T cell repertoires in COVID-19. The data were produced by immunoSEQ multiplex PCR, yet TCRdb's version contains in-frame clones alone and is incomplete. The sample has under 200,000 clones, approximately 83% seen once. The sample was peripheral blood. These receptors were collected from a human donor in a cohort sampled during active COVID-19. The CDR3 runs from the conserved cysteine through the conserved F or W. The D gene is left open where the match is weak. Not all rows give a size; the values are once, few, many and, for expanded clones, a class.

d_gene	j_gene	abundance	v_gene	CDR3nt	CDR3aa
TRBD1	TRBJ2-7	-	TRBV15	TGTGCCACCAGCAGAACGACAGGGACCTCGTACGAGCAGTACTTC	CATSRTTGTSYEQYF
TRBD1	TRBJ2-7	-	TRBV3-1/TRBV3-2	TGTGCCAGCAGCCAACCCAGGGGGACCGGGTTCTCCGAGCAGTACTTC	CASSQPRGTGFSEQYF
-	TRBJ1-2	-	TRBV7-9	TGTGCCAGCAGCCTGACAGGTACTCAAGACTATGGCTACACCTTC	CASSLTGTQDYGYTF
-	TRBJ1-2	-	TRBV5-4	TGTGCCAGCAGCTTGAGCCAGGGAGGCTATGGCTACACCTTC	CASSLSQGGYGYTF
TRBD1	TRBJ1-2	-	TRBV29-1	TGCAGCGTTGGGACAGGGGTTGGCTATGGCTACACCTTC	CSVGTGVGYGYTF
-	TRBJ2-1	-	TRBV5-6	TGTGCCAGCAGCTTGCAGGGGCTCAACAATGAGCAGTTCTTC	CASSLQGLNNEQFF
TRBD1	TRBJ1-2	-	TRBV19	TGTGCCAGTAGTCCCTCAGGGACAGGGGGAGGCGGCTACACCTTC	CASSPSGTGGGGYTF
TRBD1	TRBJ1-4	few	TRBV6-6	TGTGCCAGCAGTCCCGGGACAGGGGGCAGGGCAAATGAAAAACTGTTTTTT	CASSPGTGGRANEKLFF
TRBD2	TRBJ2-7	-	TRBV28	TGTGCCAGCAGTTTTAGGCTAGCGGGAACCCTCTACGAGCAGTACTTC	CASSFRLAGTLYEQYF
-	TRBJ2-3	-	TRBV7-9	TGTGCCAGCAGCTTAGTTCCTACGAGCCTCACAGATACGCAGTATTTT	CASSLVPTSLTDTQYF
TRBD1	TRBJ1-2	-	TRBV6-2/TRBV6-3	TGTGCCAGCAGTGCGGGACAGAACTATGGCTACACCTTC	CASSAGQNYGYTF
-	TRBJ2-7	few	TRBV11-2	TGTGCCAGCAGCTTAGTCGCGGGGTACGAGCAGTACTTC	CASSLVAGYEQYF
-	TRBJ2-3	-	TRBV24-1	TGTGCCACCAGTGACTCACGGACACGCACAGATACGCAGTATTTT	CATSDSRTRTDTQYF
TRBD2	TRBJ2-1	-	TRBV7-2	TGTGCCAGCAGCTTAGGGGCTAGCGGGAGGAATGAGCAGTTCTTC	CASSLGASGRNEQFF
-	TRBJ1-2	-	TRBV4-1	TGCGCCAGCAGCCAAGATAGAAAGGAGGGGGGCTACACCTTC	CASSQDRKEGGYTF
TRBD2	TRBJ2-1	-	TRBV11-3	TGTGCCAGCAGCTTAGCCGCTAGCGGTACCAATGAGCAGTTCTTC	CASSLAASGTNEQFF
-	TRBJ1-1	-	TRBV3-1/TRBV3-2	TGTGCCAGCAGCTCCGAACTAGGGGGGGGCACTGAAGCTTTCTTT	CASSSELGGGTEAFF
TRBD1	TRBJ1-4	-	TRBV11-2	TGTGCCAGCAGCTTAGGCCTGACAGGGGGAAGTGAAAAACTGTTTTTT	CASSLGLTGGSEKLFF
-	TRBJ2-5	-	TRBV5-1	TGCGCCAGCAGCTTATCGTTAAAAGAGACCCAGTACTTC	CASSLSLKETQYF
TRBD1	TRBJ1-4	-	TRBV5-1	TGCGCCAGCTGCGGGACAGATAATGAAAAACTGTTTTTT	CASCGTDNEKLFF
TRBD1	TRBJ1-2	-	TRBV7-9	TGTGCCAGCAGCCCTGGACAGGGAGTTCACTATGGCTACACCTTC	CASSPGQGVHYGYTF
TRBD2	TRBJ2-7	-	TRBV23-1	TGCGCCAGCAGTCAATCAACGCCACGGGAGGGGAACTTGACCTACGAGCAGTACTTC	CASSQSTPREGNLTYEQYF
-	TRBJ2-5	-	TRBV7-2	TGTGCCAGCAGCTTACCCCCAGGGCAGGGAGAGACCCAGTACTTC	CASSLPPGQGETQYF
-	TRBJ1-1	-	TRBV7-9	TGTGCCAGCAGCCCTCAGGGCAACACTGAAGCTTTCTTT	CASSPQGNTEAFF